The 14 T cell receptor beta chains presented below share a single source sample, sequenced in a study of T cell responses to AZD1222 COVID-19 vaccine. Sequenced by immunoSEQ multiplex PCR; TCRdb stores in-frame clones only, minus some. The sample lists around 92,000 clones; approximately 90% were seen once. The source was peripheral blood, collected on day 0 of AZD1222 vaccination. Receptor source: an adult in good health.

The CDR3 DNA reads TGTGCCTGGAGTGTCTTAGGGACCCAGTACTTC. As protein: CAWSVLGTQYF. The chain carries TRBV30 and TRBJ2-5; D remains unclear. V lost 0 bases and J 7 bases, leaving 6 bases between the germline ends. The V gene's germline CDR1 is GTSNPN and CDR2 SVGIG (reference sequence). The CDR3 is made up of 11 amino acids.

This clone occurred once. One end of the junction varies from germline; a read error may be responsible. V gene TRBV4-3 combines with J gene TRBJ1-3; tentatively, D is TRBD1 (5 bases). CDR1 LGHNA and CDR2 YSLEER come from the germline V gene. The CDR3 consists of 15 residues. The CDR3 here is CASSQDRWQGTTIYF. The CDR3, as DNA: TGCGCCAGCAGCCAAGATCGGTGGCAGGGAACCACCATATATTTT.

V and J are TRBV4-2 and TRBJ2-1; perhaps TRBD2 as D (6 bases). The CDR3 loop spans 16 amino acids. V lost 4 bases and J 5 bases, leaving 18 bases between the germline ends. Germline V gene lookup returns CDR1 LGHNA and CDR2 YNFKEQ. This chain's CDR3 is CASSPSPRGGDNEQFF. The CDR3 bases are TGTGCCAGCAGCCCCAGCCCCCGCGGAGGGGACAATGAGCAGTTCTTC.

V is TRBV3-1 (or the pseudogene TRBV3-2) and J is TRBJ1-1; D not resolved. Trimming took off 7 bases at V and 3 bases at J, with 12 bases between the two ends. This CDR3 spans 13 amino acids. CDR1 is LGHDT, CDR2 YNNKEL, per germline (reference sequence). As DNA, the CDR3 is TGTGCCAGCACCTGGGGTAGGGACACTGAAGCTTTCTTT. Amino acid sequence: CASTWGRDTEAFF.

The gene calls are TRBV12-3 or TRBV12-4 and TRBJ2-7; TRBD2 agrees at 7 bases. The CDR3 extends over 13 amino acids. Trimming took 3 bases from V and 3 from J; bases not matched to a gene: 2. CDR3 sequence reads: CASSLLADYEQYF. CDR3 in DNA: TGTGCCAGCAGTTTGCTAGCGGACTACGAGCAGTACTTC.

In this sample, this clone turned up a few times. The chain uses TRBV19 and TRBJ1-5; TRBD1 is a possible D gene (5 bases). The germline V gene encodes CDR1 LNHDA and CDR2 SQIVND (reference sequence). Trimming cost V 6 bases and J 1 base, with 16 bases left between them. This CDR3 is built from 16 residues. CDR3 region: CASRPDGGWSNQPQHF. Here the CDR3 DNA reads TGTGCCAGTAGGCCCGACGGGGGTTGGAGCAATCAGCCCCAGCATTTT.

This clone has just one count. V gene TRBV5-1 combines with J gene TRBJ2-7, with 10 bases identical to TRBD2. V was clipped by 0 bases and J by 3 bases; unmatched bases: 6. The CDR3 runs to 16 residues. Germline CDR1 reads SGHRS; CDR2 reads YFSETQ. The CDR3 loop is CASSLGDSGGIYEQYF. The CDR3 coding sequence is TGCGCCAGCAGCTTGGGAGATAGCGGGGGGATCTACGAGCAGTACTTC.

The gene calls are TRBV6-6 and TRBJ1-1; a possible D gene is TRBD1 (6 bases). The germline V gene encodes CDR1 MNHNY and CDR2 SVGAGI (reference sequence). The CDR3 has 15 amino acids. V lost 0 bases, J lost 4 bases, and 12 bases lay in between. This CDR3 reads CASSYSWGARTEAFF. The CDR3 nucleotides read TGTGCCAGCAGTTACTCATGGGGGGCGCGCACTGAAGCTTTCTTT.

This chain joins TRBV4-1 and TRBJ1-3; possibly TRBD1 for D (5 bases). The ends were cut back, 3 bases at V and 4 bases at J, with 10 bases in the middle. This CDR3 has 14 residues. CDR1 is MGHRA, CDR2 YSYEKL, per germline. The CDR3: CASSHRVKGNTIYF. In DNA, the CDR3 is TGCGCCAGCAGCCACAGGGTTAAGGGAAACACCATATATTTT.

J is TRBJ2-3 and V is TRBV19, with D possibly matching TRBD2 (7 bases). Trimming removed 3 bases at V and 3 bases at J, with 13 bases between. Germline V gene data show CDR1 as LNHDA and CDR2 as SQIVND (reference sequence). This CDR3 spans 15 amino acids. CDR3 nucleotide sequence: TGTGCCAGTAGTATGGGGAGGGGGGTGACAGATACGCAGTATTTT. Protein: CASSMGRGVTDTQYF.

This clone was recorded a few times. At one boundary the junction diverges from the germline segment, which might be a read error. The chain joins TRBV7-9 to TRBJ1-6; D might be TRBD1 (6 bases). The CDR3 extends over 17 amino acids. Germline CDR1 SEHNR, CDR2 FQNEAQ (reference sequence). CDR3 nucleotides: TGTGCCACCAGCCCCCACGACAGGAAGGGGCCGAGTTCACCCCTCCACTTT. Translating it yields CATSPHDRKGPSSPLHF.

The V call is TRBV4-1, the J call TRBJ2-5; TRBD1 might be the D (6 bases). The CDR3 totals 16 residues. Looked up from germline, CDR1 is MGHRA and CDR2 is YSYEKL. Trimming removed 1 base from V and 0 bases from J, with 12 bases in between. CDR3 sequence: CASSQGAGTNQETQYF. The CDR3 DNA reads as TGCGCCAGCAGCCAAGGAGCCGGGACAAACCAAGAGACCCAGTACTTC.

DNA of the CDR3: TGTGCCAGCAGCCAAGGCCAGAGGGATCCTTTTGGCTACACCTTC. It specifies CASSQGQRDPFGYTF. The chain has TRBV6-5 and TRBJ1-2; D ambiguous. Germline CDR1 MNHEY, CDR2 SVGAGI. V was shortened by 6 bases and J by 7 bases, with 21 bases between the two germline ends. This CDR3 has 15 residues.

The V and J genes are TRBV1 and TRBJ1-2. TRBV1 has pseudogene status. The CDR3 consists of 15 residues. The DNA of the CDR3 is TGCACCAGCAGCCCTCGGGGCGTACCTAACTATGGCTACACCTTC. It encodes CTSSPRGVPNYGYTF.